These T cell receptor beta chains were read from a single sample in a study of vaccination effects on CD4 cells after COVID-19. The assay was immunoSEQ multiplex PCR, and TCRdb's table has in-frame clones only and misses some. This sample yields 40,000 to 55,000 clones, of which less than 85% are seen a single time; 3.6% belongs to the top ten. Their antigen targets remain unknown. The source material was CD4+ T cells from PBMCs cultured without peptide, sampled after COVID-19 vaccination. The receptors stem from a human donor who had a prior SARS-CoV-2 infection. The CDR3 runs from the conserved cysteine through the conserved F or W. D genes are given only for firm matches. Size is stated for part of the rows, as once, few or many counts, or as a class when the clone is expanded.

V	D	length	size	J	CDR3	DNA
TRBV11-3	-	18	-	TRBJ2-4	CASSHSPWRVQGKNIQYF	TGTGCCAGCAGCCACTCCCCTTGGAGGGTACAAGGCAAAAACATTCAGTACTTC
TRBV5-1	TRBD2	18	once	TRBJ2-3	CASSLGGLAGGVTDTQYF	TGCGCCAGCAGCTTGGGTGGACTAGCGGGGGGCGTCACAGATACGCAGTATTTT
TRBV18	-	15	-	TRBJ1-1	CASSNSGRTGTEAFF	TGTGCCAGCTCCAACAGCGGGAGAACCGGCACTGAAGCTTTCTTT
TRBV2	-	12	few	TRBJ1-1	CASTMDGYEAFF	TGTGCCAGCACCATGGACGGATATGAAGCTTTCTTT
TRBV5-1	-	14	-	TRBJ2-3	CASSYAPRVDTQYF	TGCGCCAGCAGCTACGCCCCTCGTGTCGATACGCAGTATTTT
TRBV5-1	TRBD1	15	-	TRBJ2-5	CASSARTGNVKTQYF	TGCGCCAGCAGCGCCCGGACAGGGAACGTGAAGACCCAGTACTTC
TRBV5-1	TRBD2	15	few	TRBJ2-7	CASSLWGGVIYEQYF	TGCGCCAGCAGCTTATGGGGGGGGGTGATCTACGAGCAGTACTTC
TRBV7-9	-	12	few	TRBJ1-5	CASSLDTQPQHF	TGTGCCAGCAGCTTAGACACTCAGCCCCAGCATTTT
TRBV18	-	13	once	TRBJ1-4	CASSLRGGEKLFF	TGTGCCAGCTCACTCAGGGGTGGTGAAAAACTGTTTTTT
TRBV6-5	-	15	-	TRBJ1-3	CASSYGIHSGNTIYF	TGTGCCAGCAGTTACGGTATCCACTCTGGAAACACCATATATTTT
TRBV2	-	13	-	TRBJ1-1	CASSEQGNTEAFF	TGTGCCAGCAGTGAACAGGGGAACACTGAAGCTTTCTTT
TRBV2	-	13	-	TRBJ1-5	CASSPENDQPQHF	TGTGCCAGCAGTCCGGAGAACGATCAGCCCCAGCATTTT
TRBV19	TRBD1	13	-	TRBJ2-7	CASSRQGVYEQYF	TGTGCCAGTAGTAGACAGGGGGTCTACGAGCAGTACTTC
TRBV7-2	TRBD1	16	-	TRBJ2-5	CASSLAWDRGQETQYF	TGTGCCAGCAGCTTAGCCTGGGACAGGGGGCAAGAGACCCAGTACTTC
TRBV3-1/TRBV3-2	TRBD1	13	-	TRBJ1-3	CASSWTGRNTIYF	TGTGCCAGCAGCTGGACAGGGAGAAACACCATATATTTT
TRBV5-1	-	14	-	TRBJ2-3	CASSLTGRGDTQYF	TGCGCCAGCAGCTTGACAGGGAGGGGAGATACGCAGTATTTT
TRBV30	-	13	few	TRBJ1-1	CAWSLFRESEAFF	TGTGCCTGGAGTCTTTTCAGGGAATCTGAAGCTTTCTTT
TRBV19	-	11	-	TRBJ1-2	CASRYGDGYTF	TGTGCCAGCAGGTACGGGGACGGCTACACCTTC
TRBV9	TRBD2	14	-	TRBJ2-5	CASSAGLAGSTQYF	TGTGCCAGCAGCGCCGGACTAGCGGGGAGTACCCAGTACTTC
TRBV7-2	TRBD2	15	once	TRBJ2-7	CASSLWAGVLYEQYF	TGTGCCAGCAGCTTATGGGCGGGAGTACTTTACGAGCAGTACTTC
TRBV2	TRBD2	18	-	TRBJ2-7	CASSWARKLAGQSYEQYF	TGTGCCAGCAGTTGGGCACGTAAACTAGCGGGGCAATCCTACGAGCAGTACTTC
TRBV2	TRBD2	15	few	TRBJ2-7	CASSESREGYDEQYF	TGTGCCAGCAGTGAGTCCAGGGAGGGCTACGACGAGCAGTACTTC
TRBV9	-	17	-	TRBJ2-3	CASSVEGGGVWTDTQYF	TGTGCCAGCAGCGTAGAGGGAGGGGGTGTTTGGACAGATACGCAGTATTTT
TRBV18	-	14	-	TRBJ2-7	CASSPQRSSYEQYF	TGTGCCAGCTCACCGCAGAGGAGCTCCTACGAGCAGTACTTC
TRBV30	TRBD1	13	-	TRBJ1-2	CACLDRTSYGYTF	TGTGCCTGTTTGGACAGGACGTCCTATGGCTACACCTTC
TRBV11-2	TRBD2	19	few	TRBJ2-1	CASSLGGLAGGTVYNEQFF	TGTGCCAGCAGCTTAGGGGGACTAGCGGGGGGGACAGTCTACAATGAGCAGTTCTTC
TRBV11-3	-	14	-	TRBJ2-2	CASSPSLYTGELFF	TGTGCCAGCAGCCCCTCACTATACACCGGGGAGCTGTTTTTT
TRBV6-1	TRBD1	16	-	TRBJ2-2	CASSGLKTGYTGELFF	TGTGCCAGCAGTGGATTGAAGACAGGGTACACCGGGGAGCTGTTTTTT
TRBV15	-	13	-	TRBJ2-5	CATSRVAKETQYF	TGTGCCACCAGCAGAGTGGCTAAAGAGACCCAGTACTTC
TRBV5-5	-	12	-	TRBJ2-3	CASSFEGNTQYF	TGTGCCAGCAGCTTTGAGGGGAATACGCAGTATTTT
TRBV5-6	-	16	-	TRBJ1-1	CASSLARNRMNTEAFF	TGTGCCAGCAGCTTGGCACGGAATAGGATGAACACTGAAGCTTTCTTT
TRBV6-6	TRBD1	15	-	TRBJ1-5	CASSMTGGGNQPQHF	TGTGCCAGCAGTATGACAGGGGGAGGTAATCAGCCCCAGCATTTT
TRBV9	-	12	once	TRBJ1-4	CASSGPEEKLFF	TGTGCCAGCAGCGGCCCTGAGGAAAAACTGTTTTTT
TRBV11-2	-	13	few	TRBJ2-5	CASSLTGLETQYF	TGTGCCAGCAGCTTAACAGGGCTGGAGACCCAGTACTTC
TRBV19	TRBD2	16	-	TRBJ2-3	CASTISGGGSTDTQYF	TGTGCCAGTACCATTTCCGGGGGGGGGAGCACAGATACGCAGTATTTT
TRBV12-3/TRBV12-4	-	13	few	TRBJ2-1	CASSFGLPPQQFF	TGTGCCAGCAGTTTTGGGCTACCCCCACAGCAGTTCTTC
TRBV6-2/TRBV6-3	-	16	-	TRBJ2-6	CASSLPRFSGANVLTF	TGTGCCAGCAGTTTACCTCGGTTCTCTGGGGCCAACGTCCTGACTTTC
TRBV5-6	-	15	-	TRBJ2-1	CASSWKSGTYNEQFF	TGTGCCAGCAGCTGGAAATCCGGGACTTACAATGAGCAGTTCTTC
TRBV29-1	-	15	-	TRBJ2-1	CSVGARLSSYNEQFF	TGCAGCGTTGGAGCACGGCTCAGCTCCTACAATGAGCAGTTCTTC
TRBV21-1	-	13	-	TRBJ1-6	CASSKEGNSPLHF	TGTGCCAGCAGCAAGGAGGGGAATTCACCCCTCCACTTT
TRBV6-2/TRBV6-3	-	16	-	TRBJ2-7	CASSYSMRGMSYEQYF	TGTGCCAGCAGTTACTCGATGCGGGGAATGAGCTACGAGCAGTACTTC
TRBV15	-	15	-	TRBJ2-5	CATSSYLGSAETQYF	TGTGCCACCAGCTCCTATCTCGGGAGTGCGGAGACCCAGTACTTC
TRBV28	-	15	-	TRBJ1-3	CASWDSLTSGNTIYF	TGTGCCAGTTGGGATTCCCTAACCTCTGGAAACACCATATATTTT
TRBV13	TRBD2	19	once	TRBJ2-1	CASSLKLWLAGNTYNEQFF	TGTGCCAGCAGCTTAAAATTGTGGCTAGCGGGAAACACCTACAATGAGCAGTTCTTC
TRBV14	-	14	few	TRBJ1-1	CASSQDRVNTEAFF	TGTGCCAGCAGCCAAGACAGAGTGAACACTGAAGCTTTCTTT
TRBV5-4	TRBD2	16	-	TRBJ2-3	CASSDRTSGELDTQYF	TGTGCCAGCAGCGACCGGACTAGCGGGGAGTTAGATACGCAGTATTTT
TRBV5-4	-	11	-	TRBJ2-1	CASSLGNEQFF	TGTGCCAGCAGCTTGGGCAATGAGCAGTTCTTC
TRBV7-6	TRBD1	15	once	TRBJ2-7	CASSKDRGFTYEQYF	TGTGCCAGCAGCAAAGACAGGGGCTTTACCTACGAGCAGTACTTC
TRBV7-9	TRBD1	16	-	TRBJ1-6	CASSLGQGIYNSPLHF	TGTGCCAGCAGCCTAGGACAGGGGATATATAATTCACCCCTCCACTTT
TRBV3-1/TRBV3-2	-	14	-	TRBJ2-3	CASTPGGGTDTQYF	TGTGCCAGCACCCCCGGAGGCGGCACAGATACGCAGTATTTT
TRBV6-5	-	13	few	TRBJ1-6	CASSYAADSPLHF	TGTGCCAGCAGTTACGCCGCGGATTCACCCCTCCACTTT
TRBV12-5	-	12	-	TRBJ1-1	CASGLGSNEAFF	TGTGCTAGTGGTTTGGGCAGCAATGAAGCTTTCTTT
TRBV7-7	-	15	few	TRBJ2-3	CASSLGHPPADTQYF	TGTGCTAGCAGCTTAGGGCACCCTCCAGCAGATACGCAGTATTTT